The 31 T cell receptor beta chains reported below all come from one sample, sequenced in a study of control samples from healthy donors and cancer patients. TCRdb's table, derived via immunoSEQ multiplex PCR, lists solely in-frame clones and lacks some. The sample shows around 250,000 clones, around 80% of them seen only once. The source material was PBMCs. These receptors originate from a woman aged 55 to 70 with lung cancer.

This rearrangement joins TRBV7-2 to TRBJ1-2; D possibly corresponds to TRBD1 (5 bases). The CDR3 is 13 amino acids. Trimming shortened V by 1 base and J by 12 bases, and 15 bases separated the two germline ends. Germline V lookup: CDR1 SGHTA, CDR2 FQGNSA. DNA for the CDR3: TGTGCCAGCAGCTTAGATTGGACAAGCCTCGACACCTTC. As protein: CASSLDWTSLDTF.

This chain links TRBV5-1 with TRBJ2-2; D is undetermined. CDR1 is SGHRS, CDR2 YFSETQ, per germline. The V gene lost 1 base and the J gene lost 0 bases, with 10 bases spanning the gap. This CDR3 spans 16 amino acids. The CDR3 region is CASSLIAGSNTGELFF. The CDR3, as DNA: TGCGCCAGCAGCTTGATTGCAGGATCGAACACCGGGGAGCTGTTTTTT.

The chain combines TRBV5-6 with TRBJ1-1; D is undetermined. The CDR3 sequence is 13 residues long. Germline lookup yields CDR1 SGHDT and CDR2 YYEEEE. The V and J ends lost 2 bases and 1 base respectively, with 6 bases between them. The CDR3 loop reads CASSFDRNTEAFF. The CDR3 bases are TGTGCCAGCAGCTTCGACCGGAACACTGAAGCTTTCTTT.

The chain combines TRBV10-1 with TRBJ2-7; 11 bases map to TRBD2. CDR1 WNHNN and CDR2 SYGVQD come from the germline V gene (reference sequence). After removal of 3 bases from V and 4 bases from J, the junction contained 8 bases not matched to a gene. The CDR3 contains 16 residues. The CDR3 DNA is TGCGCCAGCAGTGACCCACTAGCGGGAGAAGATTACGAGCAGTACTTC. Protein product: CASSDPLAGEDYEQYF.

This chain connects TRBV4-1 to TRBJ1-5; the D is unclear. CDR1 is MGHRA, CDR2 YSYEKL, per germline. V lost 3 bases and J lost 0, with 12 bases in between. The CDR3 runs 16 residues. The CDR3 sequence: CASSHLQPFSNQPQHF. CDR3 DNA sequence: TGCGCCAGCAGCCACTTACAGCCATTTAGCAATCAGCCCCAGCATTTT.

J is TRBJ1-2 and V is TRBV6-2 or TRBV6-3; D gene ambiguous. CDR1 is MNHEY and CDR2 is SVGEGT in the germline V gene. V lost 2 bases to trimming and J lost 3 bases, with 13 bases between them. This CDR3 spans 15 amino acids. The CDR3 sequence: CASSYGSTPDYGYTF. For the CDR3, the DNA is TGTGCCAGCAGTTACGGATCAACCCCTGACTATGGCTACACCTTC.

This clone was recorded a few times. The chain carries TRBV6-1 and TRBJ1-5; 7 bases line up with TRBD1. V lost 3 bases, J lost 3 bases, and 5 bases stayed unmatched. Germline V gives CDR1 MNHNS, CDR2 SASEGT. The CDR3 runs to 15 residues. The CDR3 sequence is CASSDLGQVNQPQHF. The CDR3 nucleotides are TGTGCCAGCAGTGACCTTGGACAGGTCAATCAGCCCCAGCATTTT.

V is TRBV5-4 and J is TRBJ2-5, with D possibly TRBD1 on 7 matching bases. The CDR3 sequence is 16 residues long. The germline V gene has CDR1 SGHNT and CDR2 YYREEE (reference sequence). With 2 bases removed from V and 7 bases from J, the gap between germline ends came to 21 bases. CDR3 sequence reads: CASSFGIQGLGRTQYF. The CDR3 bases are TGTGCCAGCAGCTTCGGAATACAGGGGCTCGGGAGGACCCAGTACTTC.

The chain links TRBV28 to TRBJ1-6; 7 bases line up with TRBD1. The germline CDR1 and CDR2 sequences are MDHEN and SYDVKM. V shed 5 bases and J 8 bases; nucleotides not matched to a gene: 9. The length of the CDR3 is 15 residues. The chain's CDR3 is CASSPPTGVDSPLHF. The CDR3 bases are TGTGCCAGCAGTCCCCCCACAGGGGTCGATTCACCCCTCCACTTT.

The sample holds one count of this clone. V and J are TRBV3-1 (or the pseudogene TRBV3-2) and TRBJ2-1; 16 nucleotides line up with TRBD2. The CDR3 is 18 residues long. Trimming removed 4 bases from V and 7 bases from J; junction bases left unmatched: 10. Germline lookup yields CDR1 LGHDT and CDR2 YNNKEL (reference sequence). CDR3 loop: CASSPGLAGGQVGNEQFF. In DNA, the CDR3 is TGTGCCAGCAGCCCGGGACTAGCGGGGGGGCAGGTAGGAAATGAGCAGTTCTTC.

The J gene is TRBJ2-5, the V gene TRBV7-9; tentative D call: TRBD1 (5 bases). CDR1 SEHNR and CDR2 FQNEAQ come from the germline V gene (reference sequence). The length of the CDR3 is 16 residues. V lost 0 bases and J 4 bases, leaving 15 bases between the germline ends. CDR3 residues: CASSLALQVMGETQYF. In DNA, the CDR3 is TGTGCCAGCAGCTTAGCATTACAGGTCATGGGAGAGACCCAGTACTTC.

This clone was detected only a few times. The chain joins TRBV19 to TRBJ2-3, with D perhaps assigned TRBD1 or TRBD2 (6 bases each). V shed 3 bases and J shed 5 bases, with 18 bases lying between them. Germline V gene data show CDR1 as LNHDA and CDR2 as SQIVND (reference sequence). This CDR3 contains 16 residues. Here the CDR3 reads CASSMGAGTPRDTQYF. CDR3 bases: TGTGCCAGTAGTATGGGGGCAGGGACTCCCAGAGATACGCAGTATTTT.

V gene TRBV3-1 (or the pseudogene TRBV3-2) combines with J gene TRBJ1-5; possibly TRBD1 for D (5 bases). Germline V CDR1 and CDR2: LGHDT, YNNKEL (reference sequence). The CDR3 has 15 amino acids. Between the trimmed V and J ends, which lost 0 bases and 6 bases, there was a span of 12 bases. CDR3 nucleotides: TGTGCCAGCAGCCAAGACCAGGGAGTAGGTCAGCCCCAGCATTTT. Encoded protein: CASSQDQGVGQPQHF.

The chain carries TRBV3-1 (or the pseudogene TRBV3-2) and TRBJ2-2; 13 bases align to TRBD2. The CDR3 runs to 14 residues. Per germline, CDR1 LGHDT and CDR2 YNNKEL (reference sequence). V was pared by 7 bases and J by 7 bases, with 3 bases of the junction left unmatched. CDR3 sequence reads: CASTRLAGGGELFF. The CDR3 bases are TGTGCCAGCACCCGACTAGCGGGAGGCGGGGAGCTGTTTTTT.

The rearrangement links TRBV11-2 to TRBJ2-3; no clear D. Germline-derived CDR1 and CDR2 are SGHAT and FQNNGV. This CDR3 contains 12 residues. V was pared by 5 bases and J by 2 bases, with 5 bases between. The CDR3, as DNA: TGTGCCAGCAGCGTCAACACAGATACGCAGTATTTT. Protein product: CASSVNTDTQYF.

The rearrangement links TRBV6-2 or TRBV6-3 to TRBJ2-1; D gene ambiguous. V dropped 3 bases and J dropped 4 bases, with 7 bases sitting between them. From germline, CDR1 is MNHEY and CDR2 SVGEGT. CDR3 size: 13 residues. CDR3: CASSYQGYNEQFF. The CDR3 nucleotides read TGTGCCAGCAGTTATCAAGGTTACAATGAGCAGTTCTTC.

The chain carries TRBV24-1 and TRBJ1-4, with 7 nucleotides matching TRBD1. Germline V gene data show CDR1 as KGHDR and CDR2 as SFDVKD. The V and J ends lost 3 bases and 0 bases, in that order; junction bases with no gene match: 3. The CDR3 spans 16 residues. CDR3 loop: CATSDHRGTTNEKLFF. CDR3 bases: TGTGCCACCAGTGATCACAGGGGAACAACTAATGAAAAACTGTTTTTT.

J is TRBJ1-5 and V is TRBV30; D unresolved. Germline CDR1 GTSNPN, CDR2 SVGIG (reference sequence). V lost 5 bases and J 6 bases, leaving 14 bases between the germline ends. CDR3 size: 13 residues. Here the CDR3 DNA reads TGTGCCTGGGGGCGGCAGGACGGTCAGCCCCAGCATTTT. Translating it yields CAWGRQDGQPQHF.

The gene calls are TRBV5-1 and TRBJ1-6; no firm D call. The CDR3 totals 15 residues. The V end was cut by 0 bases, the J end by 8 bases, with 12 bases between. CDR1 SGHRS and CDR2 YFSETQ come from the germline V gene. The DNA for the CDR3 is TGCGCCAGCAGCTTGGGATTCGTCCGGGATTCACCCCTCCACTTT. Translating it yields CASSLGFVRDSPLHF.

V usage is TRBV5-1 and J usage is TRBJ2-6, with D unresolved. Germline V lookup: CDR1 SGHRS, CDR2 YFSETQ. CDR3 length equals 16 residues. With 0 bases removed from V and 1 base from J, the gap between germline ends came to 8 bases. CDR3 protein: CASSLAYTSGANVLTF. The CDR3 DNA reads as TGCGCCAGCAGCTTGGCCTACACTTCTGGGGCCAACGTCCTGACTTTC.

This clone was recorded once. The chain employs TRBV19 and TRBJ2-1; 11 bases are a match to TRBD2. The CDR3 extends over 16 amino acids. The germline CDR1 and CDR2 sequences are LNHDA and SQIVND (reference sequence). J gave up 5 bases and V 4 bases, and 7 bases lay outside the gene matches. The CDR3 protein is CASSRTLAGGNNEQFF. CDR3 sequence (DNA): TGTGCCAGTAGTAGAACTCTAGCGGGAGGCAACAATGAGCAGTTCTTC.

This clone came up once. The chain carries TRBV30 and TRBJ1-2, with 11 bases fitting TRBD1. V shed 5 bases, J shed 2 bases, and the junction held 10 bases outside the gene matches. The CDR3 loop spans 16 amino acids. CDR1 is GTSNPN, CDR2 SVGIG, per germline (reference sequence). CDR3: CAWSRDRGSLNYGYTF. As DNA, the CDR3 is TGTGCCTGGTCCCGGGACAGGGGGTCGTTAAACTATGGCTACACCTTC.

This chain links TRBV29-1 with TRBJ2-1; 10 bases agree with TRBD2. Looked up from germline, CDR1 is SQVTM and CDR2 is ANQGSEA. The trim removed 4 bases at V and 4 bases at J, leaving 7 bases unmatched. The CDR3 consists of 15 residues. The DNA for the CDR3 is TGCAGCGTTGCGGGGACTAGCGAAGATTACAATGAGCAGTTCTTC. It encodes CSVAGTSEDYNEQFF.

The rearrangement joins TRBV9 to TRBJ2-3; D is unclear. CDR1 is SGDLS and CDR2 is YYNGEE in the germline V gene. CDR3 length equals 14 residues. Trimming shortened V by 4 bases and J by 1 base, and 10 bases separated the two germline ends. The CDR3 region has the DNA TGTGCCAGCAGCCCCGACTCACGCACAGATACGCAGTATTTT. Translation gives CASSPDSRTDTQYF.

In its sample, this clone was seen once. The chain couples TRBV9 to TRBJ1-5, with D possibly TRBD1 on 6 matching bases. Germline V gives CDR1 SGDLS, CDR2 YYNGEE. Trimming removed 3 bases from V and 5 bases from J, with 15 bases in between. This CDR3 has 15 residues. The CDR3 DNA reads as TGTGCCAGCAGCGCTACAGGGAGGGAGGATCAGCCCCAGCATTTT. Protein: CASSATGREDQPQHF. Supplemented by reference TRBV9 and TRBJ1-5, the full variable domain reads DSGVTQTPKHLITATGQRVTLRCSPRSGDLSVYWYQQSLDQGLQFLIQYYNGEERAKGNILERFSAQQFPDLHSELNLSSLELGDSALYFCASSATGREDQPQHFGDGTRLSIL.

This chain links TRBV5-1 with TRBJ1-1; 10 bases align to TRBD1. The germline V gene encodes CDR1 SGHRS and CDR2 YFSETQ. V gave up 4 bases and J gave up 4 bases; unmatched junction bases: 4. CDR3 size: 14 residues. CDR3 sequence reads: CASSRQGAITEAFF. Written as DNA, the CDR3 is TGCGCCAGCAGCCGACAGGGGGCAATCACTGAAGCTTTCTTT.

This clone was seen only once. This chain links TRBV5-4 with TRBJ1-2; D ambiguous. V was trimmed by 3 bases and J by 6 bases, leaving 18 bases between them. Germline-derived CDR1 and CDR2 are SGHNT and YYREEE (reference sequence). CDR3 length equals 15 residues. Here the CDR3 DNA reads TGTGCCAGCAGCTCGGATATGGCAGGACTGAATGGCTACACCTTC. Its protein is CASSSDMAGLNGYTF.

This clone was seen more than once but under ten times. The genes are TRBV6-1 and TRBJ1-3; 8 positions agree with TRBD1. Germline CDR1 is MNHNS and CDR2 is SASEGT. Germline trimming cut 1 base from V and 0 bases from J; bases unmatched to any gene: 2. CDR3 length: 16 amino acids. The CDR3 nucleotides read TGTGCCAGCAGTGAAGGTACAGGGGGCTCTGGAAACACCATATATTTT. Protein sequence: CASSEGTGGSGNTIYF.

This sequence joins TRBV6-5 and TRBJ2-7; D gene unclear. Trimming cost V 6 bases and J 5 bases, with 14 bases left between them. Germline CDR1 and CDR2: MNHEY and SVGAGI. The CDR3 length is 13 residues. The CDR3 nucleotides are TGTGCCAGCAGGTCGGCCGGGTACGACGAGCAGTACTTC. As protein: CASRSAGYDEQYF.

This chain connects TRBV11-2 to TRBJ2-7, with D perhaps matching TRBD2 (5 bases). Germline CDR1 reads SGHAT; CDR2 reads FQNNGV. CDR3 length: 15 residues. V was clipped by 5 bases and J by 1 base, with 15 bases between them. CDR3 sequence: CASSLLRADSYEQYF. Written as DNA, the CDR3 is TGTGCCAGCAGCCTCCTGAGGGCGGATTCCTACGAGCAGTACTTC.

This chain's CDR3 is CASSLVGTGTYNEQFF. CDR3 DNA: TGCGCCAGCAGCTTGGTAGGGACAGGGACCTACAATGAGCAGTTCTTC. This sequence joins TRBV5-1 and TRBJ2-1; 9 nucleotides line up with TRBD1. The CDR3 length is 16 residues. CDR1 and CDR2 (germline): SGHRS, YFSETQ. The J segment lost 2 bases and the V segment lost 0 bases, leaving 3 bases of the junction unmatched.